Described below is a single T cell receptor beta chain sequence and its context. What it binds is unknown. From germline, CDR1 is SEHNR and CDR2 FQNEAQ (reference sequence). This CDR3 comprises 14 residues. J gave up 3 bases and V 6 bases, and 6 bases lay outside the gene matches. One entry per CDR3 protein results from TCRdb running MiXCR on the RACE reads. In the table there are about 60,000 distinct CDR3 sequences, around 10% of which are singletons. The sample is drawn from a study of human T cells and chemical hapten exposure. Across the study: Throughout a study of around six months, patients underwent weekly scalp administration of diphenylcyclopropenone doses. Findings and limits, study-wide: In comparison with controls, expanded TCRs gave rise to a significantly larger number of large CDR3 similarity clusters. Expanded TCR counts at PT1 went up together with patch test score, a positive correlation.

The time point was: pre-sensitization, week 0. Indicated treatment: therapeutic diphenylcyclopropenone sensitization with weekly scalp DPC. This TCR was recovered from a woman aged 35 to 49 with alopecia areata. Some clones in this sample may be carry-over from other donors' samples. The chain couples TRBV7-9 to TRBJ2-5, with 8 bases lining up with TRBD2. The sequences come from whole blood, collected in connection with sensitization to the hapten diphenylcyclopropenone (DPC). The CDR3 spells CASRGRAGEETQYF. The CDR3 nucleotides are TGTGCCAGCAGAGGTCGAGCGGGAGAAGAGACCCAGTACTTC.